One sample yielded the 18 T cell receptor beta chains listed below, sequenced in a study of blood T cell repertoires in COVID-19. TCRdb's copy holds only in-frame clones and misses some; the assay was immunoSEQ multiplex PCR. The table has around 300,000 clones, more than 70% seen once. The sample consisted of PBMCs or T cells enriched from blood (not recorded which). All receptors come from a woman aged 55-70 years in a cohort exposed to, infected with or recovered from COVID-19 (not recorded which).

V is TRBV7-9 and J is TRBJ1-6; unclear D gene. There are 13 residues in the CDR3. V lost 5 bases to trimming and J lost 13 bases, with 15 bases between them. Germline V gene sequence: CDR1 SEHNR, CDR2 FQNEAQ (reference sequence). The CDR3 nucleotides read TGTGCCAGCAGCCCCCCCGGGGTCTTTCCCCTCCACTTT. Encoded protein: CASSPPGVFPLHF.

The chain joins TRBV7-8 to TRBJ1-1, with 8 bases that match TRBD1. The CDR3 length is 14 residues. From germline, CDR1 is SGHVS and CDR2 FQNEAQ. V dropped 8 bases and J dropped 4; count of bases not matched to a gene: 9. The CDR3 region is CASYLRQGLTEAFF. The CDR3, as DNA: TGTGCCAGCTACCTCAGACAGGGGCTCACTGAAGCTTTCTTT.

The J gene is TRBJ1-5, the V gene TRBV28, with D unclear. The CDR3 totals 16 residues. The germline CDR1 and CDR2 sequences are MDHEN and SYDVKM. Trimming took 4 bases from V and 7 from J, leaving 20 bases between them. DNA for the CDR3: TGTGCCAGCAGTTCCCCACAAGCAGTATCGGGGCAGCCCCAGCATTTT. Its protein product is CASSSPQAVSGQPQHF.

The V and J genes are TRBV19 and TRBJ1-1; 9 bases fit TRBD1. Germline values: CDR1 LNHDA, CDR2 SQIVND (reference sequence). The CDR3 loop spans 15 amino acids. The trim removed 2 bases at V and 6 bases at J, leaving 7 bases unmatched. CDR3 in amino acids: CASSIRDRVTAEAFF. The DNA for the CDR3 is TGTGCCAGTAGTATAAGGGACAGGGTTACTGCTGAAGCTTTCTTT. Based on the CDR3 plus reference TRBV19 and TRBJ1-1, the full variable domain is DGGITQSPKYLFRKEGQNVTLSCEQNLNHDAMYWYRQDPGQGLRLIYYSQIVNDFQKGDIAEGYSVSREKKESFPLTVTSAQKNPTAFYLCASSIRDRVTAEAFFGQGTRLTVV.

This clone was detected only a few times. CDR3 bases: TGTGCCAGCAGCGCACCTGGGACAGCCTACAATGAGCAGTTCTTC. It codes for CASSAPGTAYNEQFF. The chain has TRBV9 and TRBJ2-1; 7 nucleotides match TRBD1. In germline, CDR1 is SGDLS, CDR2 YYNGEE. V gave up 3 bases and J gave up 2 bases; unmatched junction bases: 5. The CDR3 loop spans 15 amino acids. Together with reference TRBV9 and TRBJ2-1, the CDR3 gives the full variable domain: DSGVTQTPKHLITATGQRVTLRCSPRSGDLSVYWYQQSLDQGLQFLIQYYNGEERAKGNILERFSAQQFPDLHSELNLSSLELGDSALYFCASSAPGTAYNEQFFGPGTRLTVL.

The chain carries TRBV27 and TRBJ2-2, with D possibly TRBD2 on 5 matching bases. The ends were cut back, 6 bases at V and 5 bases at J, with 25 bases in the middle. The CDR3 covers 18 residues. CDR1 is MNHEY, CDR2 SMNVEV, per germline (reference sequence). The CDR3 sequence: CASSRVSGPGRGTGELFF. CDR3 sequence (DNA): TGTGCCAGCAGCCGAGTAAGTGGCCCTGGGAGAGGGACCGGGGAGCTGTTTTTT.

The V gene is TRBV27, the J gene TRBJ2-1, with D possibly being TRBD1 (5 bases). Trimming removed 6 bases at V and 4 bases at J, with 10 bases between. This CDR3 has 13 residues. Germline CDR1 and CDR2: MNHEY and SMNVEV (reference sequence). CDR3 bases: TGTGCCAGCAGGGCAGGGATGTACAATGAGCAGTTCTTC. It is translated as CASRAGMYNEQFF.

The CDR3 here is CASSWSGLAGADTQYF. The DNA of the CDR3 is TGTGCCAGCAGCTGGAGCGGACTAGCGGGAGCAGATACGCAGTATTTT. This rearrangement joins TRBV7-8 to TRBJ2-3, with 13 bases fitting TRBD2. Germline CDR1 and CDR2: SGHVS and FQNEAQ. The CDR3 has 16 amino acids. Trimming cost V 4 bases and J 4 bases; bases outside gene matches: 5.

The genes are TRBV27 and TRBJ2-4; weak D call: TRBD2 (5 bases). V shed 11 bases and J shed 9 bases, with 23 bases lying between them. The CDR3 has 14 residues. Germline lookup yields CDR1 MNHEY and CDR2 SMNVEV (reference sequence). The CDR3 bases are TGTGCCTCACAACCTTTAGCGTTGGGGTCCATTCAGTACTTC. As protein: CASQPLALGSIQYF.

The CDR3 sequence: CASSVDGGMNTEAFF. The DNA for the CDR3 is TGTGCCAGTAGTGTCGATGGCGGTATGAACACTGAAGCTTTCTTT. The chain joins TRBV19 to TRBJ1-1; no firm D call. CDR1 is LNHDA, CDR2 SQIVND, per germline (reference sequence). The germline V and J ends were trimmed by 5 bases and 0 bases, with 13 bases remaining between them. CDR3 length equals 15 residues.

The chain uses TRBV29-1 and TRBJ2-7; 8 bases line up with TRBD1. V lost 7 bases and J lost 3; bases outside the gene matches: 8. The CDR3 runs 13 residues. The germline V gene encodes CDR1 SQVTM and CDR2 ANQGSEA. The CDR3 bases are TGCAGCGCTGCAGGGGGCGAGGGCTACGAGCAGTACTTC. Translation gives CSAAGGEGYEQYF.

The chain is built from TRBV11-2 and TRBJ2-1; tentative D call: TRBD2 (5 bases). From germline, CDR1 is SGHAT and CDR2 FQNNGV. The CDR3 sequence is 11 residues long. Deletions cut 2 bases from V and 10 bases from J, with 6 bases between. The CDR3: CASSLREEQFF. The CDR3 nucleotides are TGTGCCAGCAGCTTACGGGAAGAGCAGTTCTTC.

This rearrangement joins TRBV9 to TRBJ2-1, with D possibly being TRBD1 (5 bases). The ends were cut back, 6 bases at V and 5 bases at J, with 18 bases in the middle. The germline V gene encodes CDR1 SGDLS and CDR2 YYNGEE. The CDR3 has 15 amino acids. The chain's CDR3 is CASTLQGRVDNEQFF. DNA of the CDR3: TGTGCCAGCACCCTGCAGGGCAGGGTCGACAATGAGCAGTTCTTC.

J is TRBJ2-7 and V is TRBV7-9, with 8 bases lining up with TRBD2. The CDR3 has 16 residues. The V gene's germline CDR1 is SEHNR and CDR2 FQNEAQ (reference sequence). V was pared by 4 bases and J by 7 bases, with 15 bases of the junction left unmatched. CDR3 amino acids: CASSSMGTRAVLEQYF. DNA for the CDR3: TGTGCCAGCAGCTCCATGGGGACTAGGGCAGTTCTAGAGCAGTACTTC.

This clone was observed a few times. V is TRBV6-5 and J is TRBJ1-4, with 7 bases matching TRBD1. Germline lookup yields CDR1 MNHEY and CDR2 SVGAGI. Trimming removed 1 base from V and 8 bases from J; junction bases left unmatched: 10. The CDR3 is 16 amino acids. CDR3 nucleotides: TGTGCCAGCAGTTACTTCTTCGACAGGGCAGGAGAAAAACTGTTTTTT. Translated: CASSYFFDRAGEKLFF.

This chain joins TRBV18 and TRBJ2-7, with TRBD2 identical over 7 bases. The CDR3 sequence is 15 residues long. The V gene end was trimmed by 3 bases and the J gene end by 7 bases; junction bases not matched to a gene: 12. Germline V CDR1 and CDR2: KGHSH, LQKENI. Written as DNA, the CDR3 is TGTGCCAGCTCACCCGTCCCTAGCGGCCTTTTAGAGCAGTACTTC. Translated, it gives CASSPVPSGLLEQYF.

The chain employs TRBV5-1 and TRBJ2-2; 7 bases match TRBD2. CDR1 SGHRS and CDR2 YFSETQ come from the germline V gene. The CDR3 runs 15 residues. The V and J ends lost 1 base and 3 bases, in that order; junction bases with no gene match: 3. CDR3 sequence (DNA): TGCGCCAGCAGCTTGCTGGGAGGGGACACCGGGGAGCTGTTTTTT. Protein: CASSLLGGDTGELFF.

The genes are TRBV1 and TRBJ2-2; TRBD2 was called by the table and not checked on the DNA. TRBV1 represents a pseudogene. The CDR3 is 19 residues long. The CDR3 loop reads CTSSQTLRSGTRYTGELFF. Written as DNA, the CDR3 is TGCACCAGCAGCCAGACACTGAGATCCGGGACTAGATACACCGGGGAGCTGTTTTTT.